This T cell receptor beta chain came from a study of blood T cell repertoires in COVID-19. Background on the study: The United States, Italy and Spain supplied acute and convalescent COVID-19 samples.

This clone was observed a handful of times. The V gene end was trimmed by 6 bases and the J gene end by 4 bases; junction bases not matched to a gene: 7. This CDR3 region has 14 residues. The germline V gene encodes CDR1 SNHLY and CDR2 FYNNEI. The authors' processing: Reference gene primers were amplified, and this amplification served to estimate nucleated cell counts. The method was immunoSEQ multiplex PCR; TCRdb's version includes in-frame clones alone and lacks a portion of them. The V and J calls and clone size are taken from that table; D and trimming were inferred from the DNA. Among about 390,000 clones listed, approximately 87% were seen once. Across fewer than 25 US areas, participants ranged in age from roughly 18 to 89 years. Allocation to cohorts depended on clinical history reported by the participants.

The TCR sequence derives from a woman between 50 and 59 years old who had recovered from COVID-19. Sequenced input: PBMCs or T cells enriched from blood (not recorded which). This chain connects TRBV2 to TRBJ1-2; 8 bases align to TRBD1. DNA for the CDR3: TGTGCCAGCAGAACCGGGACAGGCTTCTATGGCTACACCTTC. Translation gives CASRTGTGFYGYTF. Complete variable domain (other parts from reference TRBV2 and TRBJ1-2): EPEVTQTPSHQVTQMGQEVILRCVPISNHLYFYWYRQILGQKVEFLVSFYNNEISEKSEIFDDQFSVERPDGSNFTLKIRSTKLEDSAMYFCASRTGTGFYGYTFGSGTRLTVV.